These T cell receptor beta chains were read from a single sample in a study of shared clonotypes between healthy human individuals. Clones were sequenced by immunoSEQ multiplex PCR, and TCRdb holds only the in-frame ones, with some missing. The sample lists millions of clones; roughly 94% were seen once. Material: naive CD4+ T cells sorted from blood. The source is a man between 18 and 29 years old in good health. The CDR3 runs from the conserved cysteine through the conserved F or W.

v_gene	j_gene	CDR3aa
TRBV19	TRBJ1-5	CASSGDRGSYSNQPQHF
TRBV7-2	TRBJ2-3	CASSLGTDTQYF
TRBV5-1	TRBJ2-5	CASSNTRTGEETQYF
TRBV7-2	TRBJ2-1	CASSLTSPSGGDEQFF
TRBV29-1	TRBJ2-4	CSVLEAQNIQYF
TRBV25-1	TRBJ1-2	CASSSGGIYGYTF
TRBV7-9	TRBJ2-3	CASNHPPTSTDTQYF
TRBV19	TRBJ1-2	CASRSFGRGTYGYTF
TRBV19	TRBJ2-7	CASSPRTSGSYEQYF
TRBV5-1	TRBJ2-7	CASSFVTSSYEQYF
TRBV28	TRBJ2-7	CASRTGGSYEQYF
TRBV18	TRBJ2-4	CASSPGQQNIQYF
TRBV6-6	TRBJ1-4	CASWRMGELFF
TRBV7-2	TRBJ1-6	CASSSWGTENSPLHF